These 13 T cell receptor beta chains originate from one sample sequenced in a study of Ad26.COV2.S vaccination and SARS-CoV-2 variants (TCRdb year 2021). The intended sense of this specimen's treatment or condition label: roughly 18 received Ad26.COV2.S at low or high dose, single or two shots; roughly five received placebo; per-sample allocation not given. Repertoires of vaccine and placebo recipients were sequenced from samples taken on day 63 after the first injection. The method behind the library was the immunoSEQ multiplex PCR assay. Drawn from immuneACCESS, this table holds only the in-frame rearrangements with V and J called that TCRdb kept. Clones are partly lost; checked studies trace under half to an unresolved V gene and leave the rest unexplained. This sample lists 380,000 or so clones; about 80% were detected once. Of the sample, about 7.4% is held by the ten largest clones. Sequencing was performed on peripheral blood, taken in a trial of Ad26.COV2.S vaccine versus placebo. Receptors were obtained from a person aged 18 to 59 who received the Ad26.COV2.S COVID-19 vaccine or a placebo.

CDR3: CASSFGLGYEQYF. CDR3 sequence (DNA): TGTGCCAGCAGCTTCGGTTTGGGGTACGAGCAGTACTTC. The chain has TRBV11-3 and TRBJ2-7; D unclear. This CDR3 comprises 13 residues. Germline V CDR1 and CDR2: SGHNT, YENEEA. The V end lost 3 bases, the J end lost 4 bases, and 10 bases lay between the germline ends. The whole variable domain, remainder taken from reference TRBV11-3 and TRBJ2-7, is EAGVVQSPRYKIIEKKQPVAFWCNPISGHNTLYWYLQNLGQGPELLIRYENEEAVDDSQLPKDRFSAERLKGVDSTLKIQPAELGDSAVYLCASSFGLGYEQYFGPGTRLTVT.

This sequence joins TRBV2 and TRBJ2-7; TRBD2 matches at 12 bases. Germline V gene lookup returns CDR1 SNHLY and CDR2 FYNNEI. V trimming: 4 bases; J trimming: 9 bases; junction bases outside the gene matches: 7. The CDR3 is 14 residues long. Here the CDR3 reads CASSATSGRVVQYF. The CDR3, as DNA: TGTGCCAGCAGTGCGACTAGCGGGAGAGTAGTGCAGTACTTC. Filled out from reference TRBV2 and TRBJ2-7, the complete variable domain reads EPEVTQTPSHQVTQMGQEVILRCVPISNHLYFYWYRQILGQKVEFLVSFYNNEISEKSEIFDDQFSVERPDGSNFTLKIRSTKLEDSAMYFCASSATSGRVVQYFGPGTRLTVT.

The rearrangement joins TRBV6-5 to TRBJ1-2, with a tentative D call TRBD1 (5 bases). CDR1 MNHEY and CDR2 SVGAGI come from the germline V gene. The V end was cut by 6 bases, the J end by 8 bases, with 22 bases between. The CDR3 runs 15 residues. The DNA of the CDR3 is TGTGCCAGCAGGGAGACGGGGCGACGGGGAGGGGGCTACACCTTC. Its translation is CASRETGRRGGGYTF.

The chain employs TRBV7-9 and TRBJ1-1; D remains ambiguous. CDR1 is SEHNR and CDR2 is FQNEAQ in the germline V gene (reference sequence). Trimming pared 1 base from V and 5 bases from J, leaving 17 bases between. This CDR3 has 16 residues. This chain's CDR3 is CASSLGVVTRGTEAFF. DNA for the CDR3: TGTGCCAGCAGCTTAGGTGTCGTGACCAGAGGAACTGAAGCTTTCTTT.

The rearrangement links TRBV7-9 to TRBJ2-2; D uncertain. Germline CDR1 reads SEHNR; CDR2 reads FQNEAQ (reference sequence). V lost 10 bases to trimming and J lost 0 bases, with 12 bases between them. This CDR3 has 14 amino acids. The CDR3 loop is CATLKPTNTGELFF. CDR3 nucleotides: TGTGCCACCCTAAAGCCTACGAACACCGGGGAGCTGTTTTTT.

This clone was counted once. V and J are TRBV19 and TRBJ1-1; TRBD1 aligns across 7 bases. The germline gives CDR1 LNHDA, CDR2 SQIVND (reference sequence). Trimming took 3 bases from V and 1 from J; bases not matched to a gene: 5. The CDR3 runs 15 residues. CDR3 DNA sequence: TGTGCCAGTAGTATTCTCCGGACAGGGAACACTGAAGCTTTCTTT. Translating it yields CASSILRTGNTEAFF.

The chain combines TRBV4-3 with TRBJ2-2, with a weak D call TRBD2 (5 bases). The CDR3 has 12 amino acids. CDR1 is LGHNA and CDR2 is YSLEER in the germline V gene. V was pared by 4 bases and J by 11 bases, with 11 bases between. CDR3 in amino acids: CASSPRAGELFF. In DNA, the CDR3 is TGCGCCAGCAGCCCCCGTGCGGGCGAGCTGTTTTTT.

This clone occurred once. J is TRBJ2-5 and V is TRBV30; D gene uncertain. The germline gives CDR1 GTSNPN, CDR2 SVGIG (reference sequence). The CDR3 is 13 amino acids. V lost 3 bases and J lost 1, with 9 bases in between. CDR3 sequence: CAWSPNRQETQYF. CDR3 coding DNA: TGTGCCTGGAGCCCGAACCGCCAAGAGACCCAGTACTTC.

The chain recombines TRBV19 with TRBJ1-3, with a weak D call TRBD1 (5 bases). The germline CDR1 and CDR2 sequences are LNHDA and SQIVND (reference sequence). This CDR3 contains 18 residues. Trimming left V 7 bases short and J 2 bases short, with 24 bases between. The CDR3 DNA follows: TGTGCCAGTACCTCTAAGAGGTCGGGGGATAGGACTGGAAACACCATATATTTT. It codes for CASTSKRSGDRTGNTIYF.

A single count supports this clone. The rearrangement joins TRBV6-5 to TRBJ2-2; the match to TRBD1 covers 9 bases. V lost 8 bases and J lost 0; bases outside the gene matches: 1. Germline CDR1 and CDR2: MNHEY and SVGAGI. The CDR3 runs to 14 residues. CDR3 sequence: CASRTGANTGELFF. The CDR3 DNA is TGTGCCAGCCGGACAGGGGCGAACACCGGGGAGCTGTTTTTT.

The V and J genes are TRBV4-1 and TRBJ2-5, with a tentative D call TRBD2 (6 bases). The CDR3 consists of 16 residues. V was shortened by 1 base and J by 7 bases, with 19 bases between the two germline ends. Germline V gives CDR1 MGHRA, CDR2 YSYEKL. CDR3 sequence: CASSQGGGILGGTQYF. In nucleotides, the CDR3 is TGCGCCAGCAGCCAAGGTGGGGGGATCCTCGGCGGGACCCAGTACTTC.

This chain uses TRBV7-2 with TRBJ2-1; D gene uncertain. V gave up 5 bases and J gave up 7 bases, with 15 bases separating them. Germline lookup yields CDR1 SGHTA and CDR2 FQGNSA. This CDR3 has 14 amino acids. The CDR3 coding sequence is TGTGCCAGCAGCCTTCGTTGGGGTCCGAATGAGCAGTTCTTC. Encoded protein: CASSLRWGPNEQFF.

The rearrangement joins TRBV30 to TRBJ1-2; 10 nucleotides line up with TRBD1. Germline CDR1 reads GTSNPN; CDR2 reads SVGIG (reference sequence). V shed 2 bases and J 7 bases; nucleotides not matched to a gene: 10. The length of the CDR3 is 15 residues. The CDR3 region has the DNA TGTGCCTGGAGTTCCGGGACAGGGGTTGGGAGTGGCTACACCTTC. Its protein product is CAWSSGTGVGSGYTF.